This T cell receptor (beta chain) was sequenced for a study of read filtering for tumor transcriptome and immune sequencing. The overall study: Among patients, 17 to 20 were male and more than 11 female, aged roughly 45 to 85 (mean approximately 64). After DNase treatment, RNA was made into whole-transcriptome libraries. R-ISS stage counts were 8 for I, 15 to 20 for II, 7 for III. Study-wide results and limits: Sorted CD138-negative bone marrow cells were not purified T cells.

Germline-derived CDR1 and CDR2 are SEHNR and FQNEAQ (reference sequence). This CDR3 region has 12 residues. V trimming: 6 bases; J trimming: 6 bases; junction bases outside the gene matches: 4. From approximately 430 ng of RNA, a library with molecular barcoded alpha/delta and beta/gamma adaptors was made. A single record per CDR3 protein comes from TCRdb applying MiXCR to the reads. The sample yields 94,000 or so distinct CDR3 sequences, over 9% seen once. This clonotype was detected many times. Its cognate antigen is unknown. This chain links TRBV7-9 with TRBJ1-2; 7 bases map to TRBD1. The sample was a population of CD138-negative cells sorted from bone marrow. The clonotype comes from a donor aged 40 or older with multiple myeloma. CDR3 sequence: CASSGGGDGYTF. For the CDR3, the DNA is TGTGCCAGCAGTGGAGGGGGCGATGGCTACACCTTC. Filled out from reference TRBV7-9 and TRBJ1-2, the complete variable domain reads DTGVSQNPRHKITKRGQNVTFRCDPISEHNRLYWYRQTLGQGPEFLTYFQNEAQLEKSRLLSDRFSAERPKGSFSTLEIQRTEQGDSAMYLCASSGGGDGYTFGSGTRLTVV.